Following are 9 T cell receptor beta chains from one sample sequenced in a study of graft-versus-host responses after intestinal transplantation. These receptors' targets are unknown. Profiling relied on immunoSEQ multiplex PCR, and the TCRdb table lists in-frame clones only, not all of them. The sample lists 25,000 to 35,000 clones, about 80% occurring once. The starting material was unstimulated CD8+ T cells sorted from spleen or lymph node cells, obtained before intestinal transplant. These receptors all stem from a human donor who received an intestinal transplant.

V usage is TRBV7-2 and J usage is TRBJ2-5; 8 positions agree with TRBD2. The junction had 4 bases not matched to a gene; V was cut back by 2 bases and J by 2 bases. The CDR3 spans 15 residues. Per the germline V gene, CDR1 is SGHTA and CDR2 is FQGNSA. The CDR3 reads CASSLWSSGQETQYF. In DNA, the CDR3 is TGTGCCAGCAGCTTATGGTCTAGCGGGCAAGAGACCCAGTACTTC.

V and J are TRBV2 and TRBJ2-5, with 8 bases aligning to TRBD2. The trim removed 5 bases at V and 4 bases at J, leaving 9 bases unmatched. Germline lookup yields CDR1 SNHLY and CDR2 FYNNEI. The CDR3 covers 15 residues. In nucleotides, the CDR3 is TGTGCCAGCAGTAAAAGGACTCTAGCGGGAGAGACCCAGTACTTC. It specifies CASSKRTLAGETQYF. Using reference TRBV2 and TRBJ2-5 for the parts outside the CDR3, the full variable domain is EPEVTQTPSHQVTQMGQEVILRCVPISNHLYFYWYRQILGQKVEFLVSFYNNEISEKSEIFDDQFSVERPDGSNFTLKIRSTKLEDSAMYFCASSKRTLAGETQYFGPGTRLLVL.

The chain links TRBV5-6 to TRBJ2-7; possible D gene TRBD2, 7 bases. The CDR3 covers 17 residues. Trimming pared 3 bases from V and 5 bases from J, leaving 24 bases between. Germline CDR1 and CDR2: SGHDT and YYEEEE. CDR3 DNA: TGTGCCAGCAGCTCGACCGGGATTTGGGAGGGGGATCACGAGCAGTACTTC. Protein: CASSSTGIWEGDHEQYF.

The chain links TRBV27 to TRBJ2-7; TRBD1 might be the D (5 bases). The germline V gene encodes CDR1 MNHEY and CDR2 SMNVEV (reference sequence). V was clipped by 2 bases and J by 3 bases, with 17 bases between them. The CDR3 is 16 residues long. CDR3 DNA: TGTGCCAGCAGTTTAGTCAGGGCCGGGTCAAACTACGAGCAGTACTTC. Protein sequence: CASSLVRAGSNYEQYF.

The gene calls are TRBV5-1 and TRBJ2-5; 9 bases line up with TRBD1. The J call may be wrong; the DNA end is better matched by TRBJ2-7. Germline CDR1 reads SGHRS; CDR2 reads YFSETQ. The CDR3 has 16 amino acids. The CDR3 reads CASSLGQGLSDYEQYF. In DNA form, the CDR3 reads TGCGCCAGCAGCTTAGGACAGGGGTTATCGGACTACGAGCAGTACTTC.

This clone has a single count. V and J are TRBV27 and TRBJ1-2, with 7 bases lining up with TRBD1. The CDR3 runs 14 residues. Losses at the gene ends were 2 bases for V and 3 bases for J; bases not matched to a gene: 3. Germline assignment: CDR1 MNHEY and CDR2 SMNVEV (reference sequence). CDR3 residues: CASSLKGGYYGYTF. CDR3 coding DNA: TGTGCCAGCAGTTTAAAAGGGGGCTACTATGGCTACACCTTC.

The J gene is TRBJ1-2, the V gene TRBV5-8; possibly TRBD1 for D (6 bases). The germline V gene has CDR1 SGHTS and CDR2 YDEGEE. V was cut by 2 bases and J by 5 bases, with 10 bases left in between. There are 13 residues in the CDR3. CDR3 in amino acids: CASSFRGGYGYTF. CDR3 DNA sequence: TGTGCCAGCAGCTTTAGAGGGGGATATGGCTACACCTTC.

This chain joins TRBV15 and TRBJ1-6; maybe TRBD1 (5 bases). Germline values: CDR1 LNHNV, CDR2 YYDKDF (reference sequence). Trimming left V 0 bases short and J 7 bases short, with 10 bases between. The CDR3 is 15 residues long. This CDR3 is CATSREGEENSPLHF. CDR3 bases: TGTGCCACCAGCAGAGAAGGGGAAGAAAATTCACCCCTCCACTTT.

CDR3 amino acids: CASSYDIRTGESYEQYF. The DNA for the CDR3 is TGCGCCAGCAGCTACGACATCCGGACAGGGGAATCCTACGAGCAGTACTTC. The rearrangement uses TRBV5-1 and TRBJ2-5; 9 bases are shared with TRBD1. The J call may be in error: the DNA end matches TRBJ2-7 better. Germline lookup yields CDR1 SGHRS and CDR2 YFSETQ. The CDR3 is 17 amino acids.